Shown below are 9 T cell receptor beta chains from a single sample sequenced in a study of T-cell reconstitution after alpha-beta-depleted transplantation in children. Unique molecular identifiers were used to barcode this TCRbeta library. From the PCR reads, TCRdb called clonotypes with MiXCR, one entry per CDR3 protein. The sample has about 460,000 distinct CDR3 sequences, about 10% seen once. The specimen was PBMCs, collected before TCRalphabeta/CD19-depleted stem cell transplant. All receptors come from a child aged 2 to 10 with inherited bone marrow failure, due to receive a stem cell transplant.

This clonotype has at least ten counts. The CDR3 nucleotides are TGTGCCAGCAGTTTGTCTTGGGTACCCACCGGGGAGCTGTTTTTT. The encoded protein is CASSLSWVPTGELFF. The chain joins TRBV28 to TRBJ2-2; D uncertain. Trimming took 3 bases from V and 4 from J, leaving 12 bases between them. Germline V CDR1 and CDR2: MDHEN, SYDVKM. CDR3 length: 15 amino acids.

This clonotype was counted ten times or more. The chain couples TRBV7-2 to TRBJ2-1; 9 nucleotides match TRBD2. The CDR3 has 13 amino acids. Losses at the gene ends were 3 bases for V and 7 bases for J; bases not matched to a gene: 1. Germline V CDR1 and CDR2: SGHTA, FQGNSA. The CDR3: CASSFTSGNEQFF. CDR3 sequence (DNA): TGTGCCAGCAGCTTTACTAGCGGGAATGAGCAGTTCTTC. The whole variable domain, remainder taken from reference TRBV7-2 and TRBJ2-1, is GAGVSQSPSNKVTEKGKDVELRCDPISGHTALYWYRQSLGQGLEFLIYFQGNSAPDKSGLPSDRFSAERTGGSVSTLTIQRTQQEDSAVYLCASSFTSGNEQFFGPGTRLTVL.

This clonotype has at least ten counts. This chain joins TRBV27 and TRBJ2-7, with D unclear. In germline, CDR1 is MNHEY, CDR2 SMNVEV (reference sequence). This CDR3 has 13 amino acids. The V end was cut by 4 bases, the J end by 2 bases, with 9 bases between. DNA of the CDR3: TGTGCCAGCAGTTATCGCCAGCCCTACGAGCAGTACTTC. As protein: CASSYRQPYEQYF.

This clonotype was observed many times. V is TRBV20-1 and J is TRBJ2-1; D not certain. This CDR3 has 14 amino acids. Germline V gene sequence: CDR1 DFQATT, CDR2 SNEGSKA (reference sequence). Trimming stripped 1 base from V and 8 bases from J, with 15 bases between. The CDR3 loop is CSARVSSGVDEQFF. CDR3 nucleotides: TGCAGTGCTAGAGTATCCTCCGGCGTCGATGAGCAGTTCTTC.

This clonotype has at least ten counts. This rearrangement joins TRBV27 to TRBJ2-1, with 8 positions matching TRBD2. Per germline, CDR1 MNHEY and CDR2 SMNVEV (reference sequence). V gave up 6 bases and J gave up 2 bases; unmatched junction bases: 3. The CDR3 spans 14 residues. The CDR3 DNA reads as TGTGCCAGCAGCCAAGCGGGAGCCTACAATGAGCAGTTCTTC. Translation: CASSQAGAYNEQFF.

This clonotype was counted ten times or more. The DNA for the CDR3 is TGTGCCAGCATACGAAACGGCGTTGAGAATGAGCAGTTCTTC. This codes for CASIRNGVENEQFF. V is TRBV6-1 and J is TRBJ2-1, with D unresolved. The V gene's germline CDR1 is MNHNS and CDR2 SASEGT. The CDR3 runs to 14 residues. Trimming cost V 7 bases and J 7 bases, with 17 bases left between them.

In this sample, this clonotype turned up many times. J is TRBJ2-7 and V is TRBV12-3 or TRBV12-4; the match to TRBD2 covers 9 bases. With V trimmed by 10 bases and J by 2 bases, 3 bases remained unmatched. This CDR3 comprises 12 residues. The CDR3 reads CATAGGTYEQYF. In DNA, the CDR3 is TGTGCCACCGCGGGAGGGACCTACGAGCAGTACTTC.

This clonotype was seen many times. The DNA of the CDR3 is TGTGCCAGCAGCCAAGATGACTTCGGGGAGCTGTTTTTT. This encodes CASSQDDFGELFF. The genes are TRBV4-2 and TRBJ2-2; D is unresolved. The CDR3 covers 13 residues. The ends were cut back, 0 bases at V and 7 bases at J, with 6 bases in the middle. Germline V CDR1 and CDR2: LGHNA, YNFKEQ.

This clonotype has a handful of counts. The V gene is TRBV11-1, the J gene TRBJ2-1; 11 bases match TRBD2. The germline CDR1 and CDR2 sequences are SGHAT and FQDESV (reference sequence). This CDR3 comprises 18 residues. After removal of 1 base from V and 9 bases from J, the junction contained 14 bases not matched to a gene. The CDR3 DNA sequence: TGTGCCAGCAGCTTAGGGCAGGGGGTAGCGGGAGGGCCTTTTGAGCAGTTCTTC. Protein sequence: CASSLGQGVAGGPFEQFF. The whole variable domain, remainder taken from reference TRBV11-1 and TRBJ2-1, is EAEVAQSPRYKITEKSQAVAFWCDPISGHATLYWYRQILGQGPELLVQFQDESVVDDSQLPKDRFSAERLKGVDSTLKIQPAELGDSAMYLCASSLGQGVAGGPFEQFFGPGTRLTVL.